One T cell receptor beta chain is described in this entry. For TCRbeta, the library was prepared with unique molecular identifiers. TCRdb passed the PCR reads through MiXCR, listing each CDR3 protein once. The table includes some 500,000 distinct CDR3 sequences, around 19% detected once. The sample comes from a study of T-cell reconstitution after alpha-beta-depleted transplantation in children. Trimming took off 11 bases at V and 5 bases at J, with 13 bases between the two ends. CDR3 size: 11 residues. CDR1 SNHLY and CDR2 FYNNEI come from the germline V gene. Material: PBMCs from the stem cell graft donor, obtained from the stem cell graft. This TCR was sampled from a human donor who donated a stem cell graft to a child with acute lymphoblastic leukemia. This rearrangement joins TRBV2 to TRBJ2-7; D is unresolved. The CDR3 bases are TGTGCCGGCCGCCGGGCCAACGAGCAGTACTTC. Protein product: CAGRRANEQYF. Supplemented by reference TRBV2 and TRBJ2-7, the full variable domain reads EPEVTQTPSHQVTQMGQEVILRCVPISNHLYFYWYRQILGQKVEFLVSFYNNEISEKSEIFDDQFSVERPDGSNFTLKIRSTKLEDSAMYFCAGRRANEQYFGPGTRLTVT.